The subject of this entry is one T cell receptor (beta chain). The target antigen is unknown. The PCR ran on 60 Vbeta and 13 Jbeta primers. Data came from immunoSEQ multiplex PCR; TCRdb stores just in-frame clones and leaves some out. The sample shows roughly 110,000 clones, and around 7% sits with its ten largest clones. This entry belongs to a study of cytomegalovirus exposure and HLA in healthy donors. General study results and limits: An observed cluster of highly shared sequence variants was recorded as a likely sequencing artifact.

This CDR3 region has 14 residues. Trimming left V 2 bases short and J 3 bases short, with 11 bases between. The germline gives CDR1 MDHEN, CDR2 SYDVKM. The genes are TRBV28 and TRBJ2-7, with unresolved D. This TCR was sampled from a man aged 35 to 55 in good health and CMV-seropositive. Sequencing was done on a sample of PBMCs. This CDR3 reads CASSLIPTFYEQYF. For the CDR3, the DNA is TGTGCCAGCAGTTTAATCCCTACCTTCTACGAGCAGTACTTC.